This paragraph reports one T cell receptor beta chain. As yet, its antigen is unknown. TCRdb processed the 5' RACE reads anew with MiXCR; each CDR3 protein has one entry. The table has around 250,000 distinct CDR3 sequences, 15% to 20% seen once. This record belongs to a study of T-cell memory formation after mild COVID-19. Study-level findings and limits: Some SARS-CoV-2-responding clones were already detected in memory before infection.

CDR1 is SEHNR and CDR2 is FQNEAQ in the germline V gene (reference sequence). Trimming shortened V by 4 bases and J by 7 bases, and 8 bases separated the two germline ends. The CDR3 loop spans 13 amino acids. The chain joins TRBV7-9 to TRBJ1-6; D ambiguous. This TCR came from a man between 18 and 35 years old who had mild COVID-19 (a few samples of this study predate the infection). Cell type and time point are not known. Sequencing was performed on PBMCs or a T cell subset sorted from them (not recorded which). CDR3 amino acids: CASSWGTNSPLHF. The CDR3 DNA sequence: TGTGCCAGCAGCTGGGGAACCAATTCACCCCTCCACTTT.